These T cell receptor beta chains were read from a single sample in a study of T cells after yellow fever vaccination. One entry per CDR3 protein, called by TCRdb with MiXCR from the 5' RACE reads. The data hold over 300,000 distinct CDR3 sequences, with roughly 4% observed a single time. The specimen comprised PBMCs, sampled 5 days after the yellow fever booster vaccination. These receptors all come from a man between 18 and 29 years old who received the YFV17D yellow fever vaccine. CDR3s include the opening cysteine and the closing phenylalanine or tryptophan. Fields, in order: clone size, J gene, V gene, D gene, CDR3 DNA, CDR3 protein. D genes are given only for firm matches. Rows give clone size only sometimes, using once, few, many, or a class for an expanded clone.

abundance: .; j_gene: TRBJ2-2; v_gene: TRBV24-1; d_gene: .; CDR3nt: TGTGCCACCAGGGACAGCCAGGCCGGGGAGCTGTTTTTT; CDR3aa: CATRDSQAGELFF
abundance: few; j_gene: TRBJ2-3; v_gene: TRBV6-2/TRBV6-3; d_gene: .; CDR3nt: TGTGCCAGCAGTCCAGAAACAGATACGCAGTATTTT; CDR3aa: CASSPETDTQYF
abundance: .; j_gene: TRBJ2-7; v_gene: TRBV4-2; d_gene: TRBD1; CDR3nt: TGTGCCAGCAGCCATGAGACAGGGCCGTCCTACGAGCAGTACTTC; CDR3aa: CASSHETGPSYEQYF
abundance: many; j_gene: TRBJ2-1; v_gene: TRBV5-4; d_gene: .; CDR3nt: TGTGCCAGCAGCCCGATAGGGGTTAATGAGCAGTTCTTC; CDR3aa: CASSPIGVNEQFF
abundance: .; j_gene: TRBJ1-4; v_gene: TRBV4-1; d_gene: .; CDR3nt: TGCGCCAGCAGCCAAGAGGGGGGATTTAATGAAAAACTGTTTTTT; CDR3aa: CASSQEGGFNEKLFF
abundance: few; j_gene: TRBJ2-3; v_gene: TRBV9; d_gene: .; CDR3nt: TGTGCCAGCAGCGTAGTAGGAACGCAGTATTTT; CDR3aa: CASSVVGTQYF
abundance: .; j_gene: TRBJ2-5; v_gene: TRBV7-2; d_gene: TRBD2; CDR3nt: TGTGCCAGCAGGGGGGGGACTGCCCAGTACTTC; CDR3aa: CASRGGTAQYF
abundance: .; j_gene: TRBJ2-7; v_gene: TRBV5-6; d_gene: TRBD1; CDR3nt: TGTGCCAGCAGCATCGCCGGGACAGGACGGAACGAGCAGTACTTC; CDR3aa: CASSIAGTGRNEQYF
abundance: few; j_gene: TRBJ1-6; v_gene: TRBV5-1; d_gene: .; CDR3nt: TGCGCCAGCAATCTGGACAGTCGTTCACCCCTCCACTTT; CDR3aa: CASNLDSRSPLHF
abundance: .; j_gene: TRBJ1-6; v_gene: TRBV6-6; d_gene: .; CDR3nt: TGTGCCAGCAGTTACTTGAGAGCGTATGATAATTCACCCCTCCACTTT; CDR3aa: CASSYLRAYDNSPLHF
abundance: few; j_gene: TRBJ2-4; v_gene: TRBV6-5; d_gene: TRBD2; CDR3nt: TGTGCCAGCAGTTACTCGTCTAGCGGGGGGGCCCAGCGCCTTTTC; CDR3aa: CASSYSSSGGAQRLF
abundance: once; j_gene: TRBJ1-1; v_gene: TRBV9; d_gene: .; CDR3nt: TGTGCCAGCAGCCCCGTAGGGACACTCACTGAAGCTTTCTTT; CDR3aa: CASSPVGTLTEAFF
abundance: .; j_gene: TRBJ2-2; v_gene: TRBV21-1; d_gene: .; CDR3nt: TGTGCCAGCAGCAAAGCGCGTCAAGGGGGTCCCGGGGAGCTGTTTTTT; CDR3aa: CASSKARQGGPGELFF
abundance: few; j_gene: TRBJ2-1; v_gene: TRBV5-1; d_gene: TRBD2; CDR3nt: TGCGCCAGCAGCTTGATCGGGGGGGCCTACAATGAGCAGTTCTTC; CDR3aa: CASSLIGGAYNEQFF
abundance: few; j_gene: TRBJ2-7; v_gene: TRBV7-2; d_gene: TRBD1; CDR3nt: TGTGCCAGCAGCGGAACCGGGACAGTGGGCGGGGAGCAGTACTTC; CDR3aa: CASSGTGTVGGEQYF
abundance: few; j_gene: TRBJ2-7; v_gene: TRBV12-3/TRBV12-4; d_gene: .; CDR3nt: TGTGCCAGCAGTTTCGAGAAGGGGATTTACGAGCAGTACTTC; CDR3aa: CASSFEKGIYEQYF
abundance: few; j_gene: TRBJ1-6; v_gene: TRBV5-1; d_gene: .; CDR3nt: TGCGCCAGCAGCTTGGTACAGAATTCACCCCTCCACTTT; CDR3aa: CASSLVQNSPLHF
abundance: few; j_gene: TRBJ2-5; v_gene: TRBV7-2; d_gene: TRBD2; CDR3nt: TGTGCCACCGGACTAGCGGGGGTCGGGGAGACCCAGTACTTC; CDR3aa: CATGLAGVGETQYF
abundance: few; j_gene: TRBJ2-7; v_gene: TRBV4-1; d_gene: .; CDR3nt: TGCGCCAGCAGCCAAGGGGTTATCGGGGACTACGAGCAGTACTTC; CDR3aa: CASSQGVIGDYEQYF
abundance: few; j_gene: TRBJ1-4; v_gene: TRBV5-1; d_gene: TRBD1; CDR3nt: TGCGCCAGCAGAACATTAGGACAGGGCAGCGAAAAACTGTTTTTT; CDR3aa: CASRTLGQGSEKLFF
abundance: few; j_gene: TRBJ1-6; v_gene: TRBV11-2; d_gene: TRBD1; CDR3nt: TGTGCCAGCAGCTCGGACAGGGGGCTTTCACCCCTCCACTTT; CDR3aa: CASSSDRGLSPLHF
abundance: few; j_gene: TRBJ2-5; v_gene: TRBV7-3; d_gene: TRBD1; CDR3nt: TGTGCCAGCAGCTTAAGTCGCGACAGGGGCTCAGAGACCCAGTACTTC; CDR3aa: CASSLSRDRGSETQYF
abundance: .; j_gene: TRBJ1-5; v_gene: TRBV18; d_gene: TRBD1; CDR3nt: TGTGCCAGCTCACCCGGGACAGGGGCCGTCAATCAGCCCCAGCATTTT; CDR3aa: CASSPGTGAVNQPQHF
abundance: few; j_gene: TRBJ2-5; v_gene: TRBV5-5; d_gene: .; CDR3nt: TGTGCCAGCAGCTTGGGGTTGGGGTCCGGAGAGACCCAGTACTTC; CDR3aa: CASSLGLGSGETQYF
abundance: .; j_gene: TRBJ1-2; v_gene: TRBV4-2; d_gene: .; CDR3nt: TGTGCCAGCAGCCAATCACGGTCCGCCGTTGGCTACACCTTC; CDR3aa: CASSQSRSAVGYTF
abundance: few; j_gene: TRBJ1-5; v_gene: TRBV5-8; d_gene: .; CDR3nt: TGTGCCAGCAGGTCACAGGGAGGGAGCAATCAGCCCCAGCATTTT; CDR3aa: CASRSQGGSNQPQHF
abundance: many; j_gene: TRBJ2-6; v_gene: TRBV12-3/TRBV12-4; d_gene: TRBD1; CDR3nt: TGTGCCAGCAGTCACAGGGGTTCTGGGGCCAACGTCCTGACTTTC; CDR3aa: CASSHRGSGANVLTF
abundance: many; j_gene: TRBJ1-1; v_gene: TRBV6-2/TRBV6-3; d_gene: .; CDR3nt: TGTGCCAGCAGTTGGGACGGAAACACTGAAGCTTTCTTT; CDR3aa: CASSWDGNTEAFF
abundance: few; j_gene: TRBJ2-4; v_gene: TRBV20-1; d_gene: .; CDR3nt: TGCAGTGCTAGAGATATTTGGGGAGAGCTTGTGAACATTCAGTACTTC; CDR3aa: CSARDIWGELVNIQYF
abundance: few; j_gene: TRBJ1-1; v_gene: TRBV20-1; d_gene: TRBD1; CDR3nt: TGCAGTGCTAGCCCAGCGGGACAGCTGACTGAAGCTTTCTTT; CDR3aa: CSASPAGQLTEAFF
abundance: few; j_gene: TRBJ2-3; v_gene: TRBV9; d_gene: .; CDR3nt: TGTGCCAGCAGCGTAGCACAGGGAGTCACAGATACGCAGTATTTT; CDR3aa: CASSVAQGVTDTQYF
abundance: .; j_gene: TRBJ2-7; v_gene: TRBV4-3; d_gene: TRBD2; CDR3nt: TGCGCCAGCAGCTCCGGGCGGGGGAGCTCCTACGAGCAGTACTTC; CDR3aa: CASSSGRGSSYEQYF
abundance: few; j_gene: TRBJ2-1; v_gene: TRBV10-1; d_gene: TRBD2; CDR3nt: TGCGCCAGCAGTCCTAGCGGGGGGGCACGACTGATGAGCAATGAGCAGTTCTTC; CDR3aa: CASSPSGGARLMSNEQFF
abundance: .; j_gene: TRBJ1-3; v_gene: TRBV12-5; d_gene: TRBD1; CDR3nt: TGTGCTAGTGGCTTCGGGACAGGGAACACCATATATTTT; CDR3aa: CASGFGTGNTIYF
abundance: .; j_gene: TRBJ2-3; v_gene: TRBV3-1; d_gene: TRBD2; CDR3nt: TGTGCCAGCAGCCGGACCACGGGAAGACTAGCGGGTTCCACAGATACGCAGTATTTT; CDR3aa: CASSRTTGRLAGSTDTQYF
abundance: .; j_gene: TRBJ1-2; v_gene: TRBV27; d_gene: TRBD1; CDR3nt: TGTGCCAGCAGTTGGACAGGGTTGAAGGGCTACACCTTC; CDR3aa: CASSWTGLKGYTF
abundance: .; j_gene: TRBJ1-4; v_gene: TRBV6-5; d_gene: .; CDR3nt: TGTGCCAGCAGTTTACAGGGACCAACTAATGAAAAACTGTTTTTT; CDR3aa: CASSLQGPTNEKLFF
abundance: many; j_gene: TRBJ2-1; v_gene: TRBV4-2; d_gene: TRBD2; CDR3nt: TGTGCCAGCAGGGAGCGGGGGGGCTCCTACAATGAGCAGTTCTTC; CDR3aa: CASRERGGSYNEQFF
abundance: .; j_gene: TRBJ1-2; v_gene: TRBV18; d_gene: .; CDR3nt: TGTGCCAGCTCAGAGTTGTCGGATGGCTACACCTTC; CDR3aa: CASSELSDGYTF
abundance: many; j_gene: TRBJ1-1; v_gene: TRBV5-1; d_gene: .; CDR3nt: TGCGCCAGCAGCTCCTCTCAGGGTTCCCTGAACACTGAAGCTTTCTTT; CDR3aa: CASSSSQGSLNTEAFF
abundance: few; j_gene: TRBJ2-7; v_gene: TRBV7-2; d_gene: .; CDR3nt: TGTGCCAGCAGCTTACGCAGGGGAACCTACGAGCAGTACTTC; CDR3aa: CASSLRRGTYEQYF